This T cell receptor (beta chain) emerged from a study of OX40 agonist ivuxolimab in advanced cancers. For the study at large: Allowance was made for prior anti-PD-1, anti-PD-L1 or anti-CTLA-4 therapy, and 40% had some.

This table comes from immunoSEQ multiplex PCR, and its TCRdb copy is limited to in-frame clones, with some not included. The profile shows 69,000 or so clones, 80% to 90% of them singletons. Systemic immunosuppression or a history of autoimmune disease excluded patients. As regards this clone: Its antigen remains unknown.

Trimming pared 5 bases from V and 5 bases from J, leaving 16 bases between. CDR3 length equals 16 residues. Looked up from germline, CDR1 is MDHEN and CDR2 is SYDVKM. Whole-study results and caveats: Also present in some nonresponders was a low level of normalized T-cell clonal expansion. In the 0.1-3.0 mg/kg groups, partial responders showed among the lowest expansion.

The gene calls are TRBV28 and TRBJ2-6; a weak D match, TRBD1 (5 bases). Source: CD4+ or CD8+ T cells sorted from blood, taken in a trial of the OX40 agonist ivuxolimab. The TCR comes from an adult with an advanced solid tumor such as melanoma, head and neck, liver or kidney cancer. CDR3 sequence reads: CASSDRTQSRANVLTF. The CDR3 nucleotides are TGTGCCAGCAGTGATCGGACACAAAGTCGGGCCAACGTCCTGACTTTC.